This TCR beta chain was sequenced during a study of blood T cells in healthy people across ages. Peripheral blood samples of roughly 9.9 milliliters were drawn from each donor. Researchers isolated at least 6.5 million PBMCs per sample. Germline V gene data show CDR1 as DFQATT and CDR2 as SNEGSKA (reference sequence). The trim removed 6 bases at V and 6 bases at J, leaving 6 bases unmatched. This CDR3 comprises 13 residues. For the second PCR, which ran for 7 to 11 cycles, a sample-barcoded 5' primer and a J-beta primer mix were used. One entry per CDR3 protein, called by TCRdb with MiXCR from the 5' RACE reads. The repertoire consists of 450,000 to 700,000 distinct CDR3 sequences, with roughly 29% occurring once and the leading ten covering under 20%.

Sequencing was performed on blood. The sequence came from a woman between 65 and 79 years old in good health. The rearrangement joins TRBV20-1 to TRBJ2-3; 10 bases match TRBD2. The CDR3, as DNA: TGCAGTGCCCCTAGCGGGGGCCGGGATACGCAGTATTTT. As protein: CSAPSGGRDTQYF.